This entry features one T cell receptor beta chain sequence. These data belong to a study of blood T cell repertoires in COVID-19. Whole-study context: COVID-19 samples collected from the United States, Italy and Spain covered acute and convalescent phases. Sample material is recorded as cDNA or gDNA derived from T cells, B-cell-depleted T cells, or PBMCs.

How the authors handled the data: It was from reference gene primer amplification that nucleated cell counts were estimated. TCRdb's copy holds only in-frame clones and misses some; the assay was immunoSEQ multiplex PCR. V and J calls plus clone size are reproduced from that table; the DNA served to infer D and trimming. The table has about 210,000 clones, about 83% seen once. The CDR3 spans 14 residues. Germline V gives CDR1 LGHDT, CDR2 YNNKEL (reference sequence). V was pared by 5 bases and J by 7 bases, with 17 bases between. The V gene is TRBV3-1 (or the pseudogene TRBV3-2), the J gene TRBJ1-2; a possible D gene is TRBD1 (5 bases). Input material: peripheral blood. This receptor was taken from a woman in her fifties or sixties with active or convalescent COVID-19. The CDR3, as DNA: TGTGCCAGCAGCGCAGGAGACGGCACAGGTGGCTACACCTTC. It encodes CASSAGDGTGGYTF.